Listed below are T cell receptor beta chains from one sample, sequenced in a study of OX40 agonist ivuxolimab in advanced cancers. TCRdb's table, derived via immunoSEQ multiplex PCR, lists solely in-frame clones and lacks some. Seen here are roughly 53,000 clones, roughly 84% observed once, and the top ten hold 1.5%. Sequenced here: CD4+ or CD8+ T cells sorted from blood, sampled in a trial of the OX40 agonist ivuxolimab. These receptors were taken from an adult with an advanced solid tumor such as melanoma, head and neck, liver or kidney cancer. Both conserved end residues are part of each CDR3. Each record gives: V gene, clone size, D gene, J gene, CDR3 protein, CDR3 DNA. A D gene is named only where the DNA matches it firmly. A clone size is listed for some rows: how often the clone was seen (once, few, many), or a class if it is expanded.

v_call: TRBV27; clone_size: -; d_call: TRBD1; j_call: TRBJ1-2; cdr3_aa: CASSPDRVDGYTF; cdr3_nt: TGTGCCAGCAGCCCGGACAGGGTTGATGGCTACACCTTC
v_call: TRBV5-6; clone_size: -; d_call: -; j_call: TRBJ1-1; cdr3_aa: CASSFGILNTEAFF; cdr3_nt: TGTGCCAGCAGCTTTGGGATCCTGAACACTGAAGCTTTCTTT
v_call: TRBV5-1; clone_size: -; d_call: -; j_call: TRBJ2-1; cdr3_aa: CASSSARPGYNEQFF; cdr3_nt: TGCGCCAGCAGCTCAGCCCGCCCGGGCTACAATGAGCAGTTCTTC
v_call: TRBV30; clone_size: -; d_call: -; j_call: TRBJ1-5; cdr3_aa: CAWSRGGGQPQHF; cdr3_nt: TGTGCCTGGAGCAGAGGGGGAGGACAGCCCCAGCATTTT
v_call: TRBV5-1; clone_size: -; d_call: -; j_call: TRBJ1-6; cdr3_aa: CASSLAQTRFNSPLHF; cdr3_nt: TGCGCCAGCAGCTTGGCCCAGACCCGATTCAATTCACCCCTCCACTTT
v_call: TRBV6-5; clone_size: -; d_call: -; j_call: TRBJ2-7; cdr3_aa: CASSYRGGGGHEQYF; cdr3_nt: TGTGCCAGCAGTTACCGGGGAGGGGGTGGGCACGAGCAGTACTTC
v_call: TRBV10-3; clone_size: -; d_call: -; j_call: TRBJ1-5; cdr3_aa: CAISEKGGRDQPQHF; cdr3_nt: TGTGCCATCAGTGAGAAGGGGGGTAGGGATCAGCCCCAGCATTTT
v_call: TRBV27; clone_size: once; d_call: -; j_call: TRBJ2-6; cdr3_aa: CASSRQGWSGANVLTF; cdr3_nt: TGTGCCAGCAGTAGGCAGGGGTGGTCTGGGGCCAACGTCCTGACTTTC
v_call: TRBV30; clone_size: -; d_call: TRBD2; j_call: TRBJ2-7; cdr3_aa: CAWSGPTRGLGEQYF; cdr3_nt: TGTGCCTGGAGTGGGCCGACGCGGGGGTTAGGCGAGCAGTACTTC
v_call: TRBV23-1; clone_size: -; d_call: TRBD2; j_call: TRBJ2-4; cdr3_aa: CASTGTSGRVAKNIQYF; cdr3_nt: TGCGCCAGCACCGGGACTAGCGGAAGAGTAGCCAAAAACATTCAGTACTTC
v_call: TRBV28; clone_size: few; d_call: TRBD1; j_call: TRBJ1-5; cdr3_aa: CASISPGQAQPQHF; cdr3_nt: TGTGCCAGCATCTCACCGGGACAGGCTCAGCCCCAGCATTTT
v_call: TRBV5-4; clone_size: -; d_call: -; j_call: TRBJ2-5; cdr3_aa: CASHQTGPGETQYF; cdr3_nt: TGTGCCAGCCATCAAACCGGGCCGGGGGAGACCCAGTACTTC
v_call: TRBV6-6; clone_size: -; d_call: -; j_call: TRBJ1-5; cdr3_aa: CASKGAGDQPQHF; cdr3_nt: TGTGCCAGCAAGGGTGCCGGCGATCAGCCCCAGCATTTT
v_call: TRBV30; clone_size: -; d_call: -; j_call: TRBJ2-5; cdr3_aa: CAWKRGRGETQYF; cdr3_nt: TGTGCCTGGAAAAGGGGTCGAGGAGAGACCCAGTACTTC
v_call: TRBV5-1; clone_size: -; d_call: -; j_call: TRBJ2-3; cdr3_aa: CASSLVQTTDTQYF; cdr3_nt: TGCGCCAGCAGCTTGGTGCAGACCACAGATACGCAGTATTTT
v_call: TRBV5-4; clone_size: -; d_call: -; j_call: TRBJ1-3; cdr3_aa: CASSKRAGTGNTIYF; cdr3_nt: TGTGCCAGCAGTAAACGGGCAGGGACCGGAAACACCATATATTTT
v_call: TRBV5-1; clone_size: -; d_call: -; j_call: TRBJ1-1; cdr3_aa: CASRASQGPDTEAFF; cdr3_nt: TGCGCCAGCAGGGCTAGTCAGGGGCCAGACACTGAAGCTTTCTTT
v_call: TRBV7-3; clone_size: -; d_call: TRBD2; j_call: TRBJ2-5; cdr3_aa: CASSPSGSRAETQYF; cdr3_nt: TGTGCCAGCAGCCCTAGCGGGAGCCGGGCCGAGACCCAGTACTTC
v_call: TRBV15; clone_size: -; d_call: -; j_call: TRBJ2-7; cdr3_aa: CATSRVPDPPFNEQYF; cdr3_nt: TGTGCCACCAGCAGAGTGCCAGATCCCCCTTTTAACGAGCAGTACTTC
v_call: TRBV7-8; clone_size: -; d_call: TRBD2; j_call: TRBJ2-2; cdr3_aa: CASSDGTINTGELFF; cdr3_nt: TGTGCCAGCTCCGACGGGACTATTAACACCGGGGAGCTGTTTTTT
v_call: TRBV28; clone_size: -; d_call: -; j_call: TRBJ2-3; cdr3_aa: CASNEGRNTQYF; cdr3_nt: TGTGCCAGCAACGAAGGGAGGAATACGCAGTATTTT
v_call: TRBV10-1; clone_size: -; d_call: TRBD2; j_call: TRBJ2-1; cdr3_aa: CASSSGTSGGHEQFF; cdr3_nt: TGCGCCAGCAGTTCTGGGACTAGCGGGGGGCATGAGCAGTTCTTC
v_call: TRBV4-2; clone_size: once; d_call: -; j_call: TRBJ2-5; cdr3_aa: CASSQKAGKETQYF; cdr3_nt: TGTGCCAGCAGCCAAAAAGCGGGTAAAGAGACCCAGTACTTC
v_call: TRBV13; clone_size: -; d_call: TRBD1; j_call: TRBJ1-2; cdr3_aa: CASSLGTGGFGYTF; cdr3_nt: TGTGCCAGCAGCTTAGGAACAGGGGGCTTTGGCTACACCTTC
v_call: TRBV29-1; clone_size: -; d_call: -; j_call: TRBJ2-1; cdr3_aa: CSVDPLYNEQFF; cdr3_nt: TGCAGCGTTGACCCTCTTTACAATGAGCAGTTCTTC
v_call: TRBV6-4; clone_size: -; d_call: -; j_call: TRBJ2-5; cdr3_aa: CASSPEAGTRETQYF; cdr3_nt: TGTGCCAGCAGTCCCGAAGCGGGCACGAGGGAGACCCAGTACTTC
v_call: TRBV5-5; clone_size: -; d_call: TRBD2; j_call: TRBJ2-3; cdr3_aa: CASSPTSGSTDTQYF; cdr3_nt: TGTGCCAGCAGCCCCACTAGCGGGAGCACAGATACGCAGTATTTT
v_call: TRBV6-1; clone_size: once; d_call: TRBD1; j_call: TRBJ1-4; cdr3_aa: CASERQGGEKLFF; cdr3_nt: TGTGCCAGCGAGAGGCAGGGGGGGGAAAAACTGTTTTTT
v_call: TRBV7-8; clone_size: -; d_call: TRBD1; j_call: TRBJ2-1; cdr3_aa: CASSGSRNHRGLVNNEQFF; cdr3_nt: TGTGCCAGCAGCGGTAGCCGGAACCACAGGGGTCTCGTCAACAATGAGCAGTTCTTC
v_call: TRBV20-1; clone_size: -; d_call: -; j_call: TRBJ2-5; cdr3_aa: CSARFETQYF; cdr3_nt: TGCAGTGCTAGATTCGAGACCCAGTACTTC
v_call: TRBV19; clone_size: -; d_call: TRBD1; j_call: TRBJ1-1; cdr3_aa: CASSIRTGLAEAFF; cdr3_nt: TGTGCCAGTAGTATCCGGACAGGGCTAGCCGAAGCTTTCTTT
v_call: TRBV19; clone_size: -; d_call: TRBD2; j_call: TRBJ2-1; cdr3_aa: CASSIGLAGGNPYNEQFF; cdr3_nt: TGTGCCAGTAGTATTGGGCTAGCGGGAGGGAACCCCTACAATGAGCAGTTCTTC
v_call: TRBV27; clone_size: -; d_call: -; j_call: TRBJ2-5; cdr3_aa: CASSTGTFKETQYF; cdr3_nt: TGTGCCAGCAGTACCGGGACGTTTAAAGAGACCCAGTACTTC
v_call: TRBV7-9; clone_size: -; d_call: TRBD1; j_call: TRBJ1-4; cdr3_aa: CASSHLAPRGRAEKLFF; cdr3_nt: TGTGCCAGCAGCCACCTTGCCCCCAGGGGGCGAGCTGAAAAACTGTTTTTT
v_call: TRBV6-5; clone_size: -; d_call: TRBD1; j_call: TRBJ1-2; cdr3_aa: CASRHRGGAGYGYTF; cdr3_nt: TGTGCCAGCAGGCACCGAGGGGGCGCGGGCTATGGCTACACCTTC
v_call: TRBV28; clone_size: -; d_call: -; j_call: TRBJ2-1; cdr3_aa: CASSLREQFF; cdr3_nt: TGTGCCAGCAGTTTACGTGAGCAGTTCTTC
v_call: TRBV18; clone_size: -; d_call: -; j_call: TRBJ1-4; cdr3_aa: CPPPSPEGYEKLFF; cdr3_nt: TGTCCCCCACCGAGTCCGGAAGGGTATGAAAAACTGTTTTTT
v_call: TRBV7-7; clone_size: -; d_call: -; j_call: TRBJ2-2; cdr3_aa: CASSLTGELFF; cdr3_nt: TGTGCTAGCAGCCTGACCGGGGAGCTGTTTTTT
v_call: TRBV7-3; clone_size: -; d_call: TRBD2; j_call: TRBJ2-5; cdr3_aa: CASSSGGETQYF; cdr3_nt: TGTGCCAGCAGCTCCGGGGGGGAGACCCAGTACTTC
v_call: TRBV4-2; clone_size: few; d_call: -; j_call: TRBJ1-1; cdr3_aa: CASSHFGQMNTEAFF; cdr3_nt: TGTGCCAGCAGCCACTTCGGACAGATGAACACTGAAGCTTTCTTT
v_call: TRBV15; clone_size: -; d_call: TRBD1; j_call: TRBJ1-5; cdr3_aa: CATSRGQGGYQPQHF; cdr3_nt: TGTGCCACCAGCAGAGGACAGGGGGGATATCAGCCCCAGCATTTT
v_call: TRBV19; clone_size: once; d_call: -; j_call: TRBJ2-6; cdr3_aa: CASKPPGANVLTF; cdr3_nt: TGTGCCAGCAAGCCTCCTGGGGCCAACGTCCTGACTTTC
v_call: TRBV19; clone_size: -; d_call: TRBD1; j_call: TRBJ1-5; cdr3_aa: CASRSQGQEYNQPQHF; cdr3_nt: TGTGCCAGTAGATCCCAGGGACAGGAATACAATCAGCCCCAGCATTTT
v_call: TRBV5-1; clone_size: -; d_call: TRBD1; j_call: TRBJ1-3; cdr3_aa: CASSSKTGAGNTIYF; cdr3_nt: TGCGCCAGCAGCTCTAAGACAGGGGCTGGAAACACCATATATTTT
v_call: TRBV7-3; clone_size: -; d_call: TRBD1; j_call: TRBJ2-2; cdr3_aa: CASSSAGTGVGELFF; cdr3_nt: TGTGCCAGCAGCTCCGCCGGGACAGGCGTCGGGGAGCTGTTTTTT
v_call: TRBV2; clone_size: once; d_call: TRBD2; j_call: TRBJ2-3; cdr3_aa: CASRGTSGERDTQYF; cdr3_nt: TGTGCCAGCAGAGGGACTAGCGGGGAGAGGGATACGCAGTATTTT
v_call: TRBV6-1; clone_size: -; d_call: TRBD1; j_call: TRBJ2-2; cdr3_aa: CASSVGGTGIGELFF; cdr3_nt: TGTGCCAGCAGTGTGGGGGGGACAGGGATCGGGGAGCTGTTTTTT
v_call: TRBV7-3; clone_size: few; d_call: TRBD1; j_call: TRBJ1-1; cdr3_aa: CASSLSVLGQGGTEAFF; cdr3_nt: TGTGCCAGCAGCTTAAGCGTGCTTGGGCAGGGGGGCACTGAAGCTTTCTTT
v_call: TRBV21-1; clone_size: -; d_call: -; j_call: TRBJ2-1; cdr3_aa: CASSFTTAQFF; cdr3_nt: TGTGCCAGCAGCTTCACGACAGCCCAGTTCTTC
v_call: TRBV6-5; clone_size: -; d_call: TRBD1; j_call: TRBJ2-5; cdr3_aa: CASRHRGQGGTQYF; cdr3_nt: TGTGCCAGCAGGCACCGGGGACAGGGAGGGACCCAGTACTTC
v_call: TRBV29-1; clone_size: -; d_call: -; j_call: TRBJ1-2; cdr3_aa: CSVGENYGYTF; cdr3_nt: TGCAGCGTAGGAGAAAACTATGGCTACACCTTC
v_call: TRBV5-6; clone_size: once; d_call: TRBD2; j_call: TRBJ2-7; cdr3_aa: CASSLGGTRQYF; cdr3_nt: TGTGCCAGCAGCCTCGGGGGGACGCGGCAGTACTTC
v_call: TRBV28; clone_size: -; d_call: -; j_call: TRBJ1-5; cdr3_aa: CASRQNNLSNQPQHF; cdr3_nt: TGTGCCAGCAGACAGAACAACCTAAGCAATCAGCCCCAGCATTTT
v_call: TRBV10-3; clone_size: -; d_call: -; j_call: TRBJ2-5; cdr3_aa: CAISLGTRGETQYF; cdr3_nt: TGTGCCATCAGTCTAGGGACAAGAGGGGAGACCCAGTACTTC
v_call: TRBV9; clone_size: -; d_call: TRBD1; j_call: TRBJ2-5; cdr3_aa: CASSLWTGETQYF; cdr3_nt: TGTGCCAGCAGCCTTTGGACAGGCGAGACCCAGTACTTC